A single sample gave rise to the 23 T cell receptor beta chains below, sequenced in a study of T cell responses to AZD1222 COVID-19 vaccine. The repertoire was sequenced with immunoSEQ multiplex PCR; TCRdb's copy has only in-frame clones and lacks some. The table includes 90,000 to 110,000 clones, roughly 90% detected once. The input for sequencing was peripheral blood, taken on day 0 of MenACWY control vaccination. The receptors here all came from an adult in good health.

The chain couples TRBV19 to TRBJ2-7; D gene uncertain. V was pared by 5 bases and J by 1 base, with 12 bases between. Germline CDR1 is LNHDA and CDR2 is SQIVND (reference sequence). The CDR3 has 14 amino acids. The CDR3 DNA is TGTGCCAGTAGTCTCCGTCTGGGGTCCTACGAGCAGTACTTC. Amino acids: CASSLRLGSYEQYF.

With respect to this clone: No DNA is shown, since the ends of the CDR3 on it are uncertain; the CDR3 is the one TCRdb lists. The chain recombines TRBV7-3 with TRBJ2-5. Ends included, the CDR3 has 13 residues. CDR1 SGHTA and CDR2 FQGTGA come from the germline V gene. The CDR3 sequence is CASSFRGRETQYF.

The J gene is TRBJ2-3, the V gene TRBV9; TRBD1 matches at 7 bases. CDR1 and CDR2 (germline): SGDLS, YYNGEE. V was clipped by 3 bases and J by 4 bases; unmatched bases: 8. CDR3 length: 15 amino acids. This CDR3 reads CASSAYGTDSDTQYF. The CDR3 nucleotides read TGTGCCAGCAGCGCGTACGGGACAGACTCAGATACGCAGTATTTT.

Only one count was recorded for this clone. The chain is built from TRBV24-1 and TRBJ1-5; D unresolved. Germline V gene sequence: CDR1 KGHDR, CDR2 SFDVKD. V lost 4 bases, J lost 6 bases, and 9 bases lay in between. The CDR3 has 13 amino acids. The CDR3 reads CATSEGFGQPQHF. DNA of the CDR3: TGTGCCACCAGTGAGGGGTTTGGTCAGCCCCAGCATTTT.

The chain is built from TRBV19 and TRBJ1-5; D call uncertain. CDR3 size: 13 residues. Germline V gene data show CDR1 as LNHDA and CDR2 as SQIVND (reference sequence). Trimming took 5 bases from V and 9 from J, leaving 14 bases between them. CDR3 sequence: CASSLAPHGPQHF. For the CDR3, the DNA is TGTGCCAGTAGTTTGGCCCCTCATGGGCCCCAGCATTTT.

The V gene is TRBV4-1, the J gene TRBJ2-7; TRBD2 might be the D (6 bases). Trimming removed 3 bases at V and 1 base at J, with 16 bases between. This CDR3 has 16 residues. Per germline, CDR1 MGHRA and CDR2 YSYEKL. CDR3 nucleotide sequence: TGCGCCAGCAGCCAGGAGGAGGGGCGGACGTCCTACGAGCAGTACTTC. Protein: CASSQEEGRTSYEQYF.

This clone has a single count. V is TRBV19 and J is TRBJ1-2; 8 positions agree with TRBD1. Trimming removed 4 bases from V and 5 bases from J; junction bases left unmatched: 3. The CDR3 is 13 amino acids. Germline V gives CDR1 LNHDA, CDR2 SQIVND (reference sequence). The CDR3, as DNA: TGTGCCAGTAGTAGGGACAGGAGGTATGGCTACACCTTC. Protein sequence: CASSRDRRYGYTF.

The chain carries TRBV6-2 or TRBV6-3 and TRBJ2-5; no clear D gene. This CDR3 region has 13 residues. Per the germline V gene, CDR1 is MNHEY and CDR2 is SVGEGT. V lost 2 bases, J lost 5 bases, and 9 bases lay in between. The CDR3: CASSYRLTETQYF. The CDR3, as DNA: TGTGCCAGCAGTTACAGGCTTACGGAGACCCAGTACTTC.

The chain has TRBV9 and TRBJ1-2; D possibly corresponds to TRBD1 (5 bases). Trimming cost V 5 bases and J 4 bases, with 9 bases left between them. Germline values: CDR1 SGDLS, CDR2 YYNGEE. This CDR3 contains 12 residues. The CDR3 bases are TGTGCCAGCAGGAGGGGAGTCTATGGCTACACCTTC. It yields the protein CASRRGVYGYTF.

V and J are TRBV6-5 and TRBJ2-2; D is uncertain. V was clipped by 8 bases and J by 0 bases, with 7 bases between them. This CDR3 contains 13 residues. Germline loops: CDR1 MNHEY, CDR2 SVGAGI. CDR3 amino acids: CASLVANTGELFF. DNA for the CDR3: TGTGCCAGCCTGGTCGCGAACACCGGGGAGCTGTTTTTT.

This clone was found a few times. The chain joins TRBV5-1 to TRBJ1-6; a possible D gene is TRBD1 (6 bases). Germline loops: CDR1 SGHRS, CDR2 YFSETQ. This CDR3 has 15 residues. Trimming removed 0 bases at V and 6 bases at J, with 10 bases between. CDR3 amino acids: CASSLEGGLNSPLHF. The CDR3 nucleotides read TGCGCCAGCAGCTTGGAGGGGGGACTTAATTCACCCCTCCACTTT.

This clone was picked up one time. V and J are TRBV4-1 and TRBJ1-4; maybe TRBD1 (5 bases). Trimming shortened V by 1 base and J by 8 bases, and 14 bases separated the two germline ends. Germline V gene sequence: CDR1 MGHRA, CDR2 YSYEKL. The CDR3 runs to 15 residues. The CDR3 spells CASSQASGRYEKLFF. CDR3 nucleotides: TGCGCCAGCAGCCAAGCCTCAGGGCGGTACGAAAAACTGTTTTTT.

The DNA of the CDR3 is TGTGCCAGCATAAAGAGGGGAGGGCTGTACACTAATGAAAAACTGTTTTTT. It encodes CASIKRGGLYTNEKLFF. J is TRBJ1-4 and V is TRBV28; a possible D gene is TRBD1 (5 bases). The length of the CDR3 is 17 residues. Trimming left V 7 bases short and J 2 bases short, with 20 bases between. Germline lookup yields CDR1 MDHEN and CDR2 SYDVKM.

V and J are TRBV7-9 and TRBJ2-1; TRBD2 agrees at 7 bases. CDR3 size: 16 residues. Germline V gene data show CDR1 as SEHNR and CDR2 as FQNEAQ (reference sequence). J was trimmed by 2 bases and V by 5 bases; bases with no gene match: 9. CDR3 protein: CASSLRAGEPYNEQFF. DNA of the CDR3: TGTGCCAGCAGCCTCCGGGCGGGGGAACCCTACAATGAGCAGTTCTTC.

This clone was found once. The rearrangement uses TRBV7-9 and TRBJ2-7; TRBD1 matches 10 bases. V shed 5 bases and J 5 bases; nucleotides not matched to a gene: 9. This CDR3 is built from 15 residues. From germline, CDR1 is SEHNR and CDR2 FQNEAQ (reference sequence). CDR3 amino acids: CASSTVRDRGNEQYF. The CDR3 coding sequence is TGTGCCAGCAGCACCGTCCGGGACAGGGGTAACGAGCAGTACTTC.

This chain links TRBV2 with TRBJ2-3; 8 positions match TRBD1. The V gene's germline CDR1 is SNHLY and CDR2 FYNNEI. This CDR3 is 13 amino acids long. V shed 7 bases and J 2 bases; nucleotides not matched to a gene: 2. The CDR3 protein is CASKDRATDTQYF. The CDR3 coding sequence is TGTGCCAGCAAGGACAGGGCCACAGATACGCAGTATTTT.

V usage is TRBV4-2 and J usage is TRBJ2-1; no reliable D call. Germline CDR1 reads LGHNA; CDR2 reads YNFKEQ. Trimming took 6 bases from V and 6 from J, leaving 12 bases between them. The CDR3 is 13 amino acids. CDR3 loop: CASRADMGNEQFF. The CDR3 DNA is TGTGCCAGCAGGGCCGACATGGGCAATGAGCAGTTCTTC.

J is TRBJ1-1 and V is TRBV7-2; a weak D match, TRBD1 (6 bases). CDR3 length equals 14 residues. The germline V gene encodes CDR1 SGHTA and CDR2 FQGNSA. V was trimmed by 2 bases and J by 4 bases, leaving 11 bases between them. CDR3 region: CASSLQGPFTEAFF. The CDR3 DNA reads TGTGCCAGCAGCTTACAGGGGCCATTCACTGAAGCTTTCTTT.

This chain joins TRBV24-1 and TRBJ2-3, with a tentative D call TRBD2 (6 bases). The V end was cut by 10 bases, the J end by 2 bases, with 9 bases between. The CDR3 is 12 amino acids. Germline values: CDR1 KGHDR, CDR2 SFDVKD. The CDR3 nucleotides read TGTGCCACGGCTAGCGTCACAGATACGCAGTATTTT. Protein product: CATASVTDTQYF.

The table lists this clone with a few counts. The V gene is TRBV5-8, the J gene TRBJ1-6; D is ambiguous. The length of the CDR3 is 15 residues. The germline V gene encodes CDR1 SGHTS and CDR2 YDEGEE. V was shortened by 0 bases and J by 8 bases, with 12 bases between the two germline ends. The CDR3: CASSLGSVGDSPLHF. CDR3 DNA: TGTGCCAGCAGCTTGGGTTCCGTGGGCGATTCACCCCTCCACTTT.

This clone was detected a few times. The chain recombines TRBV11-3 with TRBJ2-2; 9 bases fit TRBD1. V shed 3 bases and J 7 bases; nucleotides not matched to a gene: 3. CDR3 length: 14 residues. Germline V gene sequence: CDR1 SGHNT, CDR2 YENEEA. In nucleotides, the CDR3 is TGTGCCAGCAGCTTGACAGGGGGACTCGGGGAGCTGTTTTTT. Amino acids: CASSLTGGLGELFF. The full variable domain, its missing parts supplied by reference TRBV11-3 and TRBJ2-2, is EAGVVQSPRYKIIEKKQPVAFWCNPISGHNTLYWYLQNLGQGPELLIRYENEEAVDDSQLPKDRFSAERLKGVDSTLKIQPAELGDSAVYLCASSLTGGLGELFFGEGSRLTVL.

The genes are TRBV28 and TRBJ1-5; D uncertain. V lost 0 bases, J lost 5 bases, and 11 bases lay in between. Per the germline V gene, CDR1 is MDHEN and CDR2 is SYDVKM. The CDR3 totals 15 residues. The CDR3 DNA sequence: TGTGCCAGCAGTTTATGGGCGGGATCCCATCAGCCCCAGCATTTT. As protein: CASSLWAGSHQPQHF.

CDR3: CASSSDRQGGPGNTIYF. The DNA of the CDR3 is TGTGCCAGCAGTTCTGATCGGCAGGGGGGTCCTGGAAACACCATATATTTT. The chain uses TRBV28 and TRBJ1-3; 7 bases are shared with TRBD1. With V trimmed by 4 bases and J by 2 bases, 11 bases remained unmatched. CDR1 MDHEN and CDR2 SYDVKM come from the germline V gene. The CDR3 runs 17 residues.